The clone carrying this T cell receptor beta chain was seen a single time. Its specificity is unknown. It was cDNA, reverse transcribed from extracted RNA, that served as the sequencing template. Some clones are missing from TCRdb's copy, which holds only in-frame ones; the method was immunoSEQ multiplex PCR. The sample shows approximately 200,000 clones, around 56% of them seen only once. The germline gives CDR1 GTSNPN, CDR2 SVGIG (reference sequence). CDR3 length: 11 amino acids. The ends were cut back, 8 bases at V and 8 bases at J, with 15 bases in the middle. The data derive from a study of CD8+ T cells in alopecia areata. This sample's treatment: oral pan-JAK inhibitor, 5-10 mg twice daily. Findings of the study overall: Amid tofacitinib therapy, many expanded lesional clones stayed present in scalp and blood. Among patients, TCR sharing was less clear than in mice, a difference possibly due in part to HLA diversity in the patient population.

The chain employs TRBV30 and TRBJ1-2; D ambiguous. This receptor was taken from a human donor with alopecia areata. The source material was CD4+ T cells sorted from blood, sampled at week 4, from a patient treated with tofacitinib. CDR3 DNA: TGTGCCGTTACCCCCCCGGCCGGCTACACCTTC. This codes for CAVTPPAGYTF.